The text below deals with one T cell receptor (beta chain). The antigen is unknown. The data were taken from a study of PD-1 blockade in mismatch repair-deficient tumors. The overall study: Enrolled about 2012-2016, patients had progressing, pretreated mismatch repair-deficient cancers of 11 to 13 types. Broader study findings: Tumor-resident clones, often absent from pretreatment blood, expanded after pembrolizumab and then contracted.

Generated by immunoSEQ multiplex PCR, the TCRdb table keeps only in-frame clones and is missing some. The sample holds around 130,000 clones, about 90% seen once. V was clipped by 3 bases and J by 5 bases; unmatched bases: 14. The CDR3 covers 17 residues. Germline V gene sequence: CDR1 LNHDA, CDR2 SQIVND (reference sequence). PCR or immunohistochemistry showed mismatch repair deficiency in every enrolled patient. The TCR-sequenced patients were a few responders to pembrolizumab. This TCR was recovered from an adult with mismatch repair-deficient cancer. The genes are TRBV19 and TRBJ2-5; 8 bases line up with TRBD1. Sequences were derived from peripheral blood, sampled approximately 69 weeks after starting pembrolizumab. The CDR3 coding sequence is TGTGCCAGTAGTATCGGAGCGAAGAACAGGGGGTTGGAGACCCAGTACTTC. Its protein product is CASSIGAKNRGLETQYF.